A selection of T cell receptor beta chains follows, all from one sample in a study of shared clonotypes between healthy human individuals. Some clones are missing from TCRdb's copy, which holds only in-frame ones; the method was immunoSEQ multiplex PCR. In the table there are around 560,000 clones, roughly 95% of which are singletons. Sequencing was done on a sample of naive CD8+ T cells sorted from blood. These receptors all come from a woman aged 25 to 39 in good health. Both conserved end residues are part of each CDR3. Each record gives: J gene, V gene, D gene, clone size, CDR3 protein, CDR3 DNA. A D gene is named only where the DNA matches it firmly. Some rows mark clone size as missing; the rest say once, few, many or name a class of expanded clone.

j_call: TRBJ2-7; v_call: TRBV13; d_call: TRBD2; clone_size: -; cdr3_aa: CASSRGTSRAYEQYF; cdr3_nt: TGTGCCAGCAGCCGAGGGACTAGCAGAGCCTACGAGCAGTACTTC
j_call: TRBJ1-2; v_call: TRBV27; d_call: TRBD1; clone_size: -; cdr3_aa: CASSPDRLYGYTF; cdr3_nt: TGTGCCAGCAGTCCGGACAGGCTCTATGGCTACACCTTC
j_call: TRBJ2-4; v_call: TRBV30; d_call: -; clone_size: -; cdr3_aa: CALQGAKNIQYF; cdr3_nt: TGTGCCTTGCAGGGGGCCAAAAACATTCAGTACTTC
j_call: TRBJ1-1; v_call: TRBV5-6; d_call: TRBD1; clone_size: -; cdr3_aa: CASSFYRGTEAFF; cdr3_nt: TGTGCCAGCAGCTTTTACAGGGGGACTGAAGCTTTCTTT
j_call: TRBJ2-1; v_call: TRBV5-1; d_call: TRBD2; clone_size: -; cdr3_aa: CASSLIAGSNEQFF; cdr3_nt: TGCGCCAGCAGCTTGATAGCGGGATCCAATGAGCAGTTCTTC
j_call: TRBJ1-5; v_call: TRBV19; d_call: TRBD1; clone_size: -; cdr3_aa: CASSTWSGGGQPQHF; cdr3_nt: TGTGCCAGTAGTACCTGGTCAGGGGGCGGGCAGCCCCAGCATTTT
j_call: TRBJ2-7; v_call: TRBV7-9; d_call: TRBD2; clone_size: -; cdr3_aa: CASSSGGRDPNEQYF; cdr3_nt: TGTGCCAGCAGCTCCGGCGGGAGGGACCCAAATGAGCAGTACTTC
j_call: TRBJ2-5; v_call: TRBV5-1; d_call: TRBD1; clone_size: -; cdr3_aa: CASSLSGTALPETQYF; cdr3_nt: TGCGCCAGCAGCTTGTCCGGGACAGCCTTGCCAGAGACCCAGTACTTC
j_call: TRBJ2-7; v_call: TRBV27; d_call: TRBD2; clone_size: -; cdr3_aa: CASSLAGAHEQYF; cdr3_nt: TGTGCCAGCAGTTTAGCGGGAGCCCACGAGCAGTACTTC
j_call: TRBJ2-7; v_call: TRBV11-2; d_call: -; clone_size: -; cdr3_aa: CASSRDPLYEQYF; cdr3_nt: TGTGCCAGCAGCCGGGACCCACTCTACGAGCAGTACTTC
j_call: TRBJ2-3; v_call: TRBV7-2; d_call: -; clone_size: -; cdr3_aa: CASSLYGSYTDTQYF; cdr3_nt: TGTGCCAGCAGCTTGTACGGAAGTTACACAGATACGCAGTATTTT
j_call: TRBJ2-7; v_call: TRBV13; d_call: -; clone_size: -; cdr3_aa: CASSLGGGLEQYF; cdr3_nt: TGTGCCAGCAGCTTAGGTGGGGGCTTGGAGCAGTACTTC
j_call: TRBJ2-1; v_call: TRBV27; d_call: TRBD2; clone_size: once; cdr3_aa: CASSFAPSGPHNEQFF; cdr3_nt: TGTGCCAGCAGTTTCGCTCCTAGCGGACCACACAATGAGCAGTTCTTC
j_call: TRBJ1-1; v_call: TRBV6-5; d_call: TRBD1; clone_size: -; cdr3_aa: CASSRQGPHTEAFF; cdr3_nt: TGTGCCAGCAGTCGACAGGGTCCACACACTGAAGCTTTCTTT
j_call: TRBJ1-2; v_call: TRBV5-1; d_call: TRBD1; clone_size: -; cdr3_aa: CASSLDRGGYGYTF; cdr3_nt: TGCGCCAGCAGCCTGGACAGGGGAGGCTATGGCTACACCTTC
j_call: TRBJ1-4; v_call: TRBV5-4; d_call: -; clone_size: -; cdr3_aa: CASSLETDEKLFF; cdr3_nt: TGTGCCAGCAGCTTGGAGACAGACGAAAAACTGTTTTTT